These 3 T cell receptor beta chains came from one sample sequenced in a study of quantifying T cell responses using KT2 cells. For the study at large: TCR alpha and beta constant-region primers primed reverse transcription of RNA.

A single-stranded UMI oligo with SP2 sequence was ligated to cDNA 3' ends. The first PCR ran approximately 4 cycles with an equimolar RC1.1 and RC1.2 beta primer mix. TCRdb called the UMI-ligation and nested PCR reads again in MiXCR, with one record for every CDR3 protein. The table lists over 40,000 distinct CDR3 sequences, around 10% of them singletons. Sequenced sample: PBMCs spiked with cells of the T cell clone KT2. These receptors all stem from a human donor.

This clonotype was seen repeatedly, ten times or more. No DNA is shown, since the ends of the CDR3 on it are uncertain; the CDR3 is the one TCRdb lists. The chain employs TRBV6-6 and TRBJ1-4. From germline, CDR1 is MNHNY and CDR2 SVGAGI (reference sequence). The CDR3 length equals 16 residues, ends included. The CDR3 reads CASTSTGGEAVKNCFF.

In its sample, this clonotype was seen many times. The chain carries TRBV20-1 and TRBJ1-1; no reliable D call. CDR3 size: 16 residues. CDR1 is DFQATT, CDR2 SNEGSKA, per germline (reference sequence). Trimming pared 6 bases from V and 0 bases from J, leaving 20 bases between. The DNA for the CDR3 is TGCAGTGCACAAAGGAAAACATGGTACATGAACACTGAAGCTTTCTTT. Amino acid sequence: CSAQRKTWYMNTEAFF.

The gene calls are TRBV12-3 or TRBV12-4 and TRBJ1-1; 7 bases map to TRBD1. V was pared by 1 base and J by 1 base, with 6 bases of the junction left unmatched. The CDR3 consists of 16 residues. CDR3 nucleotides: TGTGCCAGCAGTTTAGAGGGGACAGCTACGAACACTGAAGCTTTCTTT. It specifies CASSLEGTATNTEAFF.